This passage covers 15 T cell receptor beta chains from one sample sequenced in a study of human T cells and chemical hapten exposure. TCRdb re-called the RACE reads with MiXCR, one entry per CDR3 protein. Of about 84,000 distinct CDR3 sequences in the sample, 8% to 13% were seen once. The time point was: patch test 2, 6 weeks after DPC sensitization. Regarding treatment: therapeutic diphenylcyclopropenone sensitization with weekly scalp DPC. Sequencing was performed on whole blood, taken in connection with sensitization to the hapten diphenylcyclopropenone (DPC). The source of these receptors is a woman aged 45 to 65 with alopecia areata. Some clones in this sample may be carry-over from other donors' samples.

Written as DNA, the CDR3 is TGTGCCAGCAGCTTAGATCGCAGCGGGAGTGGGTATCGGGAGCTGTTTTTT. This sequence encodes CASSLDRSGSGYRELFF. The chain employs TRBV11-2 and TRBJ2-2; 8 positions match TRBD2. Looked up from germline, CDR1 is SGHAT and CDR2 is FQNNGV. The CDR3 totals 17 residues. V lost 0 bases, J lost 9 bases, and 12 bases stayed unmatched.

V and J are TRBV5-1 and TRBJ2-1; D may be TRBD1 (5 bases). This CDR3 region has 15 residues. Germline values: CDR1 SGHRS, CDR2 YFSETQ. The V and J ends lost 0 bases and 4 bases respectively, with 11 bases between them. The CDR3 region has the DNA TGCGCCAGCAGCTTGGGACAGCCTTTATACAATGAGCAGTTCTTC. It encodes CASSLGQPLYNEQFF.

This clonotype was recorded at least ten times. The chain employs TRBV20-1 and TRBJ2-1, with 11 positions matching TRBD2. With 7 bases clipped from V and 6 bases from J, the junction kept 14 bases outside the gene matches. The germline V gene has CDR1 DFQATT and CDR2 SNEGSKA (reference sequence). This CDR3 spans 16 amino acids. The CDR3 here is CSVPCLAGGCGNEQFF. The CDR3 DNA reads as TGCAGTGTCCCTTGTCTAGCGGGAGGATGCGGCAATGAGCAGTTCTTC.

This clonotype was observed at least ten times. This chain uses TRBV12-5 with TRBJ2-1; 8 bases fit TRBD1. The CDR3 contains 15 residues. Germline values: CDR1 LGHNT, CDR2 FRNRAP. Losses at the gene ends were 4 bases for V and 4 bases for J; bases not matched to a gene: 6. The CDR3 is CASGWGDRGYNEQFF. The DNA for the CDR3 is TGTGCTAGTGGTTGGGGCGACAGGGGTTACAATGAGCAGTTCTTC.

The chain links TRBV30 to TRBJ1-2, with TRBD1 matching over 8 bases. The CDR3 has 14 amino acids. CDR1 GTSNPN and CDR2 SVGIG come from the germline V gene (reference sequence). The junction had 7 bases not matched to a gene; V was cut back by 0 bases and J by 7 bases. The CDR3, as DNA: TGTGCCTGGAGTGTACTAGGACAGGGTAGTGGCTACACCTTC. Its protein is CAWSVLGQGSGYTF.

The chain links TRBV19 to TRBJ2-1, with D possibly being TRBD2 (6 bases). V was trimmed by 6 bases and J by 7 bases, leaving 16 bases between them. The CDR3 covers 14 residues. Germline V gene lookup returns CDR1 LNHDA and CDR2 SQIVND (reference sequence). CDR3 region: CASRSIAALNEQFF. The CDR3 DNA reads TGTGCCAGTAGGTCCATAGCGGCTCTGAATGAGCAGTTCTTC.

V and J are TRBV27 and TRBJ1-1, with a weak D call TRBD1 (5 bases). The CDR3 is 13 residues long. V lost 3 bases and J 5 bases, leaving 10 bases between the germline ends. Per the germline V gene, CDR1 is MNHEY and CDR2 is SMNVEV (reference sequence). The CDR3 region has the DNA TGTGCCAGCAGTTTTGGGGCGCGGACTGAAGCTTTCTTT. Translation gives CASSFGARTEAFF.

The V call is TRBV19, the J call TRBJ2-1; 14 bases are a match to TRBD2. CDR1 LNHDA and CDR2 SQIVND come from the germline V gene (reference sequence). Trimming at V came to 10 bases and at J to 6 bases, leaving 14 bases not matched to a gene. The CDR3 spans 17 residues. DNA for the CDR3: TGTGCCACCTCCGGGACGTTGGGACTAGCGGGAGTCAATGAGCAGTTCTTC. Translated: CATSGTLGLAGVNEQFF.

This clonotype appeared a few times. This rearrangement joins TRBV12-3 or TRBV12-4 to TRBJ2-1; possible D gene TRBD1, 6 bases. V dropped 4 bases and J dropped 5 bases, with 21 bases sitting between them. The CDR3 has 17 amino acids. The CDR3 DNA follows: TGTGCCAGCAGTTCAGACGATGACAGGAGCCGTAACAATGAGCAGTTCTTC. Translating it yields CASSSDDDRSRNNEQFF.

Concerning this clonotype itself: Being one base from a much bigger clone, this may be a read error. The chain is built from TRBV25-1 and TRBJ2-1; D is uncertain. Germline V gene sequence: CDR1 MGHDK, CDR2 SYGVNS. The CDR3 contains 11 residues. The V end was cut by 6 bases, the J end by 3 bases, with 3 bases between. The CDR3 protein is CASRDYNEQFF. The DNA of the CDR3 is TGTGCCAGCAGGGACTACAATGAGCAGTTCTTC.

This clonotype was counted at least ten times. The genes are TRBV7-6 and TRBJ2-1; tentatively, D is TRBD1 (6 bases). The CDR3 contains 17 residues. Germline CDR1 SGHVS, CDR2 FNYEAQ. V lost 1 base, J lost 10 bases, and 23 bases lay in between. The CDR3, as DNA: TGTGCCAGCAGCTTAGGCTCGAATCTACAGGGAGTAGGCGAGCAGTTCTTC. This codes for CASSLGSNLQGVGEQFF.

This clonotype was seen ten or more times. CDR3 sequence reads: CASSRDRGDEQYF. DNA of the CDR3: TGTGCCAGCAGTCGGGACAGGGGCGACGAGCAGTACTTC. The rearrangement links TRBV2 to TRBJ2-7, with 10 bases identical to TRBD1. J lost 5 bases, V lost 5 bases, and 3 bases had no gene match. Germline V gene data show CDR1 as SNHLY and CDR2 as FYNNEI. The CDR3 sequence is 13 residues long.

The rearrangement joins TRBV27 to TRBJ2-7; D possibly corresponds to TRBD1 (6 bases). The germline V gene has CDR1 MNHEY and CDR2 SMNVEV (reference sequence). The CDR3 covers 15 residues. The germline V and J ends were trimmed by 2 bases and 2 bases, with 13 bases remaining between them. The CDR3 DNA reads TGTGCCAGCAGTTTAGCCGGGACACGGACCTACGAGCAGTACTTC. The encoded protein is CASSLAGTRTYEQYF.

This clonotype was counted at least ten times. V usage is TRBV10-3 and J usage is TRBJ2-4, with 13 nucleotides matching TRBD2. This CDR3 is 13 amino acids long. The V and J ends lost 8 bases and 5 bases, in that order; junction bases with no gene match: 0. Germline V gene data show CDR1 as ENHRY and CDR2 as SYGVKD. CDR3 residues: CAIGTSGENIQYF. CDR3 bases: TGTGCCATCGGGACTAGCGGGGAAAACATTCAGTACTTC.

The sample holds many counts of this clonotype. The CDR3 spells CASSQGRENTEAFF. DNA for the CDR3: TGTGCCAGCAGCCAGGGACGGGAGAACACTGAAGCTTTCTTT. This chain joins TRBV12-3 or TRBV12-4 and TRBJ1-1, with D possibly being TRBD1 (5 bases). V was trimmed by 6 bases and J by 1 base, leaving 12 bases between them. CDR3 length equals 14 residues.